These 24 T cell receptor beta chains originate from one sample sequenced in a study of blood T cell repertoires in COVID-19. The table came from immunoSEQ multiplex PCR; TCRdb's copy has only in-frame clones and leaves some out. The data contain 200,000 to 250,000 clones, roughly nine tenths of them singletons. The specimen sequenced was PBMCs or T cells enriched from blood (not recorded which). All receptors derive from a young woman who had recovered from COVID-19.

The V and J genes are TRBV19 and TRBJ2-3; perhaps TRBD1 as D (7 bases). There are 15 residues in the CDR3. V was cut by 6 bases and J by 2 bases, with 15 bases left in between. Germline V gene lookup returns CDR1 LNHDA and CDR2 SQIVND (reference sequence). CDR3 bases: TGTGCCAGTAGACTGACAGGGAGGAACACAGATACGCAGTATTTT. The encoded protein is CASRLTGRNTDTQYF.

The gene calls are TRBV14 and TRBJ2-5; D might be TRBD2 (6 bases). The CDR3 has 16 residues. CDR1 SGHDN and CDR2 FVKESK come from the germline V gene. Deletions cut 1 base from V and 0 bases from J, with 12 bases between. The CDR3 protein is CASSQGDSSYQETQYF. In DNA form, the CDR3 reads TGTGCCAGCAGCCAAGGGGACTCGTCCTACCAAGAGACCCAGTACTTC.

J is TRBJ1-1 and V is TRBV29-1; possibly TRBD1 for D (6 bases). Germline values: CDR1 SQVTM, CDR2 ANQGSEA. The germline V and J ends were trimmed by 7 bases and 4 bases, with 10 bases remaining between them. This CDR3 spans 11 amino acids. The CDR3 region has the DNA TGCAGCGGCGACAGGCCCACTGAAGCTTTCTTT. This sequence encodes CSGDRPTEAFF.

The chain combines TRBV6-5 with TRBJ1-1; 8 nucleotides agree with TRBD1. The V and J ends lost 4 bases and 5 bases, in that order; junction bases with no gene match: 6. Per the germline V gene, CDR1 is MNHEY and CDR2 is SVGAGI. The CDR3 totals 14 residues. The CDR3 bases are TGTGCCAGCAGTTCCGGGACAGGTTTGACTGAAGCTTTCTTT. Protein product: CASSSGTGLTEAFF.

This clone was detected once. This sequence joins TRBV6-4 and TRBJ2-3, with a tentative D call TRBD1 (6 bases). This CDR3 region has 15 residues. V shed 7 bases and J shed 1 base, with 15 bases lying between them. Germline V gene sequence: CDR1 MRHNA, CDR2 SNTAGT. The CDR3, as DNA: TGTGCCAGCATCCACAGGGAAACGGGCACAGATACGCAGTATTTT. This codes for CASIHRETGTDTQYF.

This rearrangement joins TRBV7-9 to TRBJ2-4; 7 bases are shared with TRBD1. The J segment lost 3 bases and the V segment lost 11 bases, leaving 10 bases of the junction unmatched. The CDR3 length is 14 residues. Germline V gene data show CDR1 as SEHNR and CDR2 as FQNEAQ (reference sequence). CDR3 in DNA: TGTGCCGTTCCAGACGGGACAGACAAAAACATTCAGTACTTC. Protein sequence: CAVPDGTDKNIQYF.

This clone was recorded a few times. The V gene is TRBV4-3, the J gene TRBJ2-2, with D possibly matching TRBD1 (6 bases). CDR1 and CDR2 from the germline V gene are LGHNA and YSLEER. This CDR3 is 15 amino acids long. Trimming took off 0 bases at V and 6 bases at J, with 11 bases between the two ends. CDR3: CASSQERGSAGELFF. CDR3 coding DNA: TGCGCCAGCAGCCAAGAAAGGGGGTCGGCCGGGGAGCTGTTTTTT.

The chain joins TRBV11-2 to TRBJ1-1; D remains ambiguous. Trimming left V 7 bases short and J 1 base short, with 13 bases between. The CDR3 is made up of 14 amino acids. CDR1 and CDR2 (germline): SGHAT, FQNNGV. This CDR3 reads CASTFGGANTEAFF. CDR3 coding DNA: TGTGCCAGCACCTTTGGCGGAGCGAACACTGAAGCTTTCTTT.

This clone appeared once. The genes are TRBV6-5 and TRBJ1-2; 9 bases agree with TRBD1. The trim removed 5 bases at V and 4 bases at J, leaving 8 bases unmatched. Germline V CDR1 and CDR2: MNHEY, SVGAGI. The CDR3 extends over 15 amino acids. This CDR3 is CASSNHRGLVYGYTF. In DNA form, the CDR3 reads TGTGCCAGCAGTAACCACAGGGGGCTCGTCTATGGCTACACCTTC.

V gene TRBV12-3 or TRBV12-4 combines with J gene TRBJ2-1; D is undetermined. This CDR3 contains 12 residues. V lost 6 bases and J lost 9, with 12 bases in between. DNA for the CDR3: TGTGCCAGCAGCTTAAATCGAGGTGAGCAGTTCTTC. Translation: CASSLNRGEQFF.

This clone was counted a few times. The chain joins TRBV5-4 to TRBJ1-6; 9 bases match TRBD1. V lost 3 bases to trimming and J lost 7 bases; unmatched junction nucleotides: 5. Germline CDR1 SGHNT, CDR2 YYREEE (reference sequence). The CDR3 has 15 residues. CDR3 sequence: CASSSGQGGNSPLHF. The CDR3 DNA reads as TGTGCCAGCAGCTCGGGACAGGGAGGGAATTCACCCCTCCACTTT.

The CDR3 DNA sequence: TGTGCCAGCAGTCCCAGGGGGCGCACTGAAGCTTTCTTT. The encoded protein is CASSPRGRTEAFF. The chain couples TRBV6-5 to TRBJ1-1, with TRBD1 identical over 8 bases. The V and J ends lost 5 bases and 4 bases, in that order; junction bases with no gene match: 3. The germline CDR1 and CDR2 sequences are MNHEY and SVGAGI. This CDR3 spans 13 amino acids.

The sample holds a few counts of this clone. The same CDR3 also results from other DNA sequences found in this sample. CDR3 amino acids: CASSYRQGDTGELFF. The CDR3 nucleotides are TGTGCCAGCAGTTACCGACAGGGAGACACCGGGGAGCTGTTTTTT. V is TRBV6-5 and J is TRBJ2-2, with TRBD1 matching 7 bases. Per germline, CDR1 MNHEY and CDR2 SVGAGI. This CDR3 spans 15 amino acids. The V segment lost 2 bases and the J segment 3 bases; nucleotides outside the gene matches: 3.

The gene calls are TRBV27 and TRBJ2-7; tentatively, D is TRBD2 (6 bases). Trimming left V 0 bases short and J 3 bases short, with 9 bases between. CDR3 length: 14 amino acids. Germline values: CDR1 MNHEY, CDR2 SMNVEV (reference sequence). The DNA of the CDR3 is TGTGCCAGCAGTTTATCGGGGGGATACTACGAGCAGTACTTC. Translating gives CASSLSGGYYEQYF.

This rearrangement joins TRBV3-1 (or the pseudogene TRBV3-2) to TRBJ1-6, with D hard to call. Between the trimmed V and J ends, which lost 4 bases and 0 bases, there was a span of 10 bases. The CDR3 runs to 16 residues. Germline CDR1 LGHDT, CDR2 YNNKEL (reference sequence). The CDR3 coding sequence is TGTGCCAGCAGCCTCAGAGGTGCCTCCTATAATTCACCCCTCCACTTT. Protein product: CASSLRGASYNSPLHF.

Regarding this clone: At one boundary the junction diverges from the germline segment, which might be a read error. The chain combines TRBV7-3 with TRBJ1-2, with D possibly being TRBD1 (5 bases). The V gene's germline CDR1 is SGHTA and CDR2 FQGTGA. The CDR3 is 13 residues long. The DNA of the CDR3 is TGTGCCAGCAGCCCAACAGGATACTACGGCTACACCTTC. Translated, it gives CASSPTGYYGYTF.

The chain links TRBV13 to TRBJ1-2; 8 bases align to TRBD1. The germline CDR1 and CDR2 sequences are PRHDT and FYEKMQ (reference sequence). The CDR3 totals 13 residues. Trimming removed 0 bases from V and 7 bases from J; junction bases left unmatched: 1. CDR3 DNA: TGTGCCAGCAGCTTAGGGGGGACAGGTGGCTACACCTTC. Protein product: CASSLGGTGGYTF.

V usage is TRBV16 and J usage is TRBJ1-1; D ambiguous. The germline V gene has CDR1 KGHSY and CDR2 FQNENV. This CDR3 has 15 residues. Deletions cut 1 base from V and 1 base from J, with 10 bases between. The CDR3 DNA follows: TGTGCCAGCAGCCAATATAATCTCCGGAACACTGAAGCTTTCTTT. It specifies CASSQYNLRNTEAFF.

The chain employs TRBV4-1 and TRBJ2-3, with 7 bases lining up with TRBD2. V shed 2 bases and J 1 base; nucleotides not matched to a gene: 15. Germline V gene data show CDR1 as MGHRA and CDR2 as YSYEKL. The CDR3 contains 19 residues. CDR3 protein: CASSQRTRTTAGGTDTQYF. DNA for the CDR3: TGCGCCAGCAGCCAACGAACCCGGACAACCGCGGGAGGCACAGATACGCAGTATTTT.

The chain couples TRBV5-4 to TRBJ1-1, with TRBD1 matching over 7 bases. V lost 4 bases and J lost 6; bases outside the gene matches: 6. The CDR3 covers 13 residues. Germline CDR1 is SGHNT and CDR2 is YYREEE (reference sequence). The CDR3 here is CASSGQDRPEAFF. CDR3 DNA: TGTGCCAGCAGCGGACAGGACAGGCCTGAAGCTTTCTTT.

The chain has TRBV6-5 and TRBJ2-5; 11 nucleotides line up with TRBD1. V lost 6 bases, J lost 5 bases, and 8 bases stayed unmatched. The germline CDR1 and CDR2 sequences are MNHEY and SVGAGI. The CDR3 contains 15 residues. The CDR3 reads CASSLLGQGAETQYF. In DNA, the CDR3 is TGTGCCAGCAGCCTGCTCGGACAGGGGGCCGAGACCCAGTACTTC.

This rearrangement joins TRBV9 to TRBJ1-3; 7 bases are a match to TRBD1. Losses at the gene ends were 4 bases for V and 7 bases for J; bases not matched to a gene: 8. The CDR3 length is 14 residues. Germline V gene sequence: CDR1 SGDLS, CDR2 YYNGEE. The CDR3 nucleotides are TGTGCCAGCAGCCCCGGGCAGGGACAGAACACCATATATTTT. Translated, it gives CASSPGQGQNTIYF. The full variable domain, its missing parts supplied by reference TRBV9 and TRBJ1-3, is DSGVTQTPKHLITATGQRVTLRCSPRSGDLSVYWYQQSLDQGLQFLIQYYNGEERAKGNILERFSAQQFPDLHSELNLSSLELGDSALYFCASSPGQGQNTIYFGEGSWLTVV.

The chain has TRBV7-8 and TRBJ2-3; D unclear. The CDR3 is 12 residues long. The ends were cut back, 5 bases at V and 2 bases at J, with 5 bases in the middle. Per the germline V gene, CDR1 is SGHVS and CDR2 is FQNEAQ. The CDR3 coding sequence is TGTGCCAGCAGCCCTATCACAGATACGCAGTATTTT. This translates into CASSPITDTQYF.

Only a few counts were recorded for this clone. The CDR3 is CASSQMTGPYGYTF. In DNA form, the CDR3 reads TGTGCCAGCAGCCAAATGACAGGGCCCTATGGCTACACCTTC. V and J are TRBV3-1 (or the pseudogene TRBV3-2) and TRBJ1-2, with TRBD1 identical over 7 bases. The germline gives CDR1 LGHDT, CDR2 YNNKEL (reference sequence). V lost 2 bases and J lost 4; bases outside the gene matches: 4. The CDR3 is 14 amino acids.